This TCR beta chain was found in a study of T cells in tuberculosis. Study context: In South Africa, adults with active tuberculosis were compared with IGRA-negative and latently infected IGRA-positive adolescents. Study-level findings and limits: Smaller alpha distances in active tuberculosis partly reflected shorter CDR3-alpha lengths.

On this clone: Antigen unknown.

Tuberculin skin test and IGRA determined adolescents' latent tuberculosis status at entry. The germline CDR1 and CDR2 sequences are SNHLY and FYNNEI. This CDR3 is built from 11 residues. Trimming took off 8 bases at V and 5 bases at J, with 9 bases between the two ends. TCRdb's copy holds only in-frame clones and misses some; the assay was immunoSEQ multiplex PCR. The sample lists fewer than 45,000 clones, around 96% occurring once. The chain recombines TRBV2 with TRBJ1-1; D is uncertain. The TCR was taken from a donor aged 10 to 29 with latent tuberculosis or without tuberculosis infection. The material sequenced was PBMCs. CDR3 region: CASVTGTEAFF. The CDR3 bases are TGTGCCAGCGTGACGGGGACTGAAGCTTTCTTT.